This is a list of T cell receptor beta chains from one sample in a study of shared clonotypes between healthy human individuals. Assay used: immunoSEQ multiplex PCR; TCRdb lists only in-frame clones, some missing. Counted here are about 2 million clones, about 95% occurring once; the ten biggest clones make up 0.85% to 1.2%. The sequencing input was naive CD8+ T cells sorted from blood. Receptors were obtained from a man between 18 and 35 years old in good health. The CDR3 runs from the conserved cysteine through the conserved F or W. A D gene is named only where the DNA matches it firmly. Expanded clones are given a class, and other clones once, few, many or no size at all.

TRBV7-9	TRBJ2-7	.	.	CASSKGGAGGPYEQYF	TGTGCCAGCAGCAAAGGTGGGGCAGGGGGGCCCTACGAGCAGTACTTC
TRBV6-5	TRBJ1-1	once	.	CASSQGALGVAFF	TGTGCCAGCAGCCAAGGGGCCTTAGGGGTGGCTTTCTTT
TRBV18	TRBJ1-4	.	.	CASSPGLGDEKLFF	TGTGCCAGCTCACCAGGTTTAGGGGATGAAAAACTGTTTTTT
TRBV2	TRBJ2-7	.	TRBD1	CASSPQAGTGSYEQYF	TGTGCCAGCAGCCCCCAGGCCGGGACAGGATCCTACGAGCAGTACTTC
TRBV11-3	TRBJ2-1	.	.	CASSQGPIGEQFF	TGTGCCAGCAGCCAAGGGCCGATAGGCGAGCAGTTCTTC
TRBV19	TRBJ2-1	.	TRBD2	CASSMHLAGQYNEQFF	TGTGCCAGTAGTATGCACCTAGCGGGACAATACAATGAGCAGTTCTTC
TRBV7-9	TRBJ2-2	.	.	CASKSTGELFF	TGTGCCAGCAAGAGCACCGGGGAGCTGTTTTTT
TRBV7-9	TRBJ1-2	.	TRBD1	CASSLGTGYYGYTF	TGTGCCAGCAGCTTGGGGACAGGGTACTATGGCTACACCTTC
TRBV6-5	TRBJ1-2	.	.	CASRARVWDGYTF	TGTGCCAGCAGAGCCAGGGTATGGGATGGCTACACCTTC
TRBV30	TRBJ2-7	.	.	CAWRYGSPYEQYF	TGTGCCTGGAGGTACGGTTCCCCCTACGAGCAGTACTTC
TRBV18	TRBJ1-5	.	.	CASSPPDGGDQPQHF	TGTGCCAGCTCACCACCGGATGGGGGCGATCAGCCCCAGCATTTT
TRBV13	TRBJ2-1	.	TRBD2	CASSQTGLAANNEQFF	TGTGCCAGCAGCCAAACGGGACTAGCGGCTAACAATGAGCAGTTCTTC
TRBV5-8	TRBJ2-2	.	TRBD1	CASIRRDRGRTGELFF	TGTGCCAGCATCCGCAGGGACAGGGGGCGAACCGGGGAGCTGTTTTTT
TRBV9	TRBJ1-1	.	.	CASSVSGVTEAFF	TGTGCCAGCAGCGTATCAGGGGTGACTGAAGCTTTCTTT
TRBV14	TRBJ2-7	.	TRBD2	CASSPSGSSYEQYF	TGTGCCAGCAGTCCTAGCGGGAGCTCCTACGAGCAGTACTTC
TRBV11-2	TRBJ1-2	once	.	CASTPPQGLYGYTF	TGTGCCAGCACCCCCCCCCAGGGTCTATATGGCTACACCTTC
TRBV19	TRBJ2-7	.	TRBD1	CASSQTGSSYEQYF	TGTGCCAGTAGCCAGACAGGGAGCTCCTACGAGCAGTACTTC
TRBV5-1	TRBJ1-1	.	.	CASSLRGDKTTEAFF	TGCGCCAGCAGCTTGAGGGGAGATAAAACCACTGAAGCTTTCTTT
TRBV5-4	TRBJ2-1	.	.	CASSPYMVYEQFF	TGTGCCAGCAGCCCCTACATGGTCTATGAGCAGTTCTTC
TRBV27	TRBJ2-7	.	TRBD1	CASRGQDQLYEQYF	TGTGCCAGCAGGGGACAGGACCAACTCTACGAGCAGTACTTC
TRBV6-5	TRBJ1-2	.	TRBD1	CASSYSGGTGDGYTF	TGTGCCAGCAGTTACTCGGGAGGGACAGGGGATGGCTACACCTTC
TRBV27	TRBJ2-5	once	.	CASSLSFGEETQYF	TGTGCCAGCAGTTTATCCTTCGGGGAAGAGACCCAGTACTTC
TRBV7-2	TRBJ2-2	.	.	CASSSTTGELFF	TGTGCCAGCAGCAGCACGACCGGGGAGCTGTTTTTT
TRBV4-1	TRBJ2-7	.	TRBD1	CASSQGPGTGGAEQYF	TGCGCCAGCAGCCAAGGCCCCGGGACAGGGGGTGCCGAGCAGTACTTC
TRBV27	TRBJ1-6	few	.	CASSSGDLNSPLHF	TGTGCCAGCAGTTCAGGGGATCTAAATTCACCCCTCCACTTT
TRBV25-1	TRBJ2-5	.	.	CASGVETQYF	TGTGCCAGCGGGGTCGAAACCCAGTACTTC
TRBV11-2	TRBJ2-2	.	.	CASSPQGGGELFF	TGTGCCAGCAGCCCCCAGGGAGGCGGGGAGCTGTTTTTT
TRBV7-6	TRBJ2-7	.	TRBD1	CASSATGQGSYEQYF	TGTGCCAGCAGCGCCACGGGACAGGGGTCCTACGAGCAGTACTTC
TRBV27	TRBJ2-3	.	.	CASSLAGFTDTQYF	TGTGCCAGCAGTTTAGCGGGATTCACAGATACGCAGTATTTT
TRBV27	TRBJ2-7	.	TRBD1	CASSARTGDYEQYF	TGTGCCAGCAGTGCCCGGACAGGGGATTACGAGCAGTACTTC
TRBV27	TRBJ1-2	.	.	CASSLSGSALYGYTF	TGTGCCAGCAGTTTATCTGGTTCTGCGCTCTATGGCTACACCTTC
TRBV5-5	TRBJ2-7	.	.	CASSFGLAGYEQYF	TGTGCCAGCAGCTTCGGGCTGGCGGGCTACGAGCAGTACTTC
TRBV6-5	TRBJ2-3	.	.	CASSSTDTDTQYF	TGTGCCAGCAGTTCCACCGACACAGATACGCAGTATTTT
TRBV6-5	TRBJ2-3	.	.	CASKSLGFSTDTQYF	TGTGCCAGCAAGAGCCTGGGGTTTAGCACAGATACGCAGTATTTT
TRBV4-1	TRBJ2-1	once	.	CASSQEGTYSYNEQFF	TGCGCCAGCAGCCAAGAGGGGACATACTCCTACAATGAGCAGTTCTTC
TRBV5-4	TRBJ2-5	.	.	CASSLGGGRETQYF	TGTGCCAGCAGCTTGGGGGGTGGGCGAGAGACCCAGTACTTC
TRBV7-9	TRBJ2-5	.	.	CASSYQETQYF	TGTGCCAGCAGCTATCAAGAGACCCAGTACTTC
TRBV5-6	TRBJ1-5	once	.	CASSLASEGGDQPQHF	TGTGCCAGCAGCTTGGCCTCAGAGGGAGGGGATCAGCCCCAGCATTTT
TRBV4-1	TRBJ2-7	.	.	CASSQESRGSAYEQYF	TGCGCCAGCAGCCAAGAGTCAAGAGGGTCGGCCTACGAGCAGTACTTC
TRBV5-6	TRBJ2-7	.	.	CASSLADRDSYEQYF	TGTGCCAGCAGCTTGGCCGATAGGGACTCCTACGAGCAGTACTTC